Presented here are 23 T cell receptor beta chains from one specimen sequenced in a study of T-cell reconstitution after alpha-beta-depleted transplantation in children. The authors prepared the TCRbeta library with unique molecular identifiers. One entry per CDR3 protein results from TCRdb running MiXCR on the PCR reads. The profile shows a few hundred thousand distinct CDR3 sequences, about 17% of them singletons. The sample consisted of PBMCs, mostly from graft donor cells, taken 360 days after TCRalphabeta/CD19-depleted stem cell transplant. These receptors were collected from a boy younger than two who had a stem cell transplant for Wiskott-Aldrich syndrome, so the T cells may come from the graft donor.

The chain uses TRBV11-2 and TRBJ1-5, with 8 nucleotides matching TRBD1. J lost 0 bases, V lost 0 bases, and 7 bases had no gene match. There are 18 residues in the CDR3. Germline V CDR1 and CDR2: SGHAT, FQNNGV. CDR3 sequence: CASSLEDRGQYSNQPQHF. The CDR3 nucleotides read TGTGCCAGCAGCTTAGAAGACAGGGGCCAGTATAGCAATCAGCCCCAGCATTTT.

This clonotype was found a few times. The rearrangement joins TRBV10-2 to TRBJ2-3; the match to TRBD2 covers 12 bases. V lost 5 bases, J lost 2 bases, and 2 bases stayed unmatched. CDR1 and CDR2 from the germline V gene are WSHSY and SAAADI. The CDR3 is 15 amino acids. The CDR3 DNA is TGCGCCAGCAGTTCTAGCGGGGGGGTCACAGATACGCAGTATTTT. Translating it yields CASSSSGGVTDTQYF.

V gene TRBV4-3 combines with J gene TRBJ2-5, with 7 nucleotides matching TRBD1. This CDR3 is 14 amino acids long. The V gene's germline CDR1 is LGHNA and CDR2 YSLEER. V trimming: 8 bases; J trimming: 1 base; junction bases outside the gene matches: 7. Here the CDR3 reads CASAGTVLQETQYF. CDR3 DNA sequence: TGCGCCAGCGCCGGGACAGTGCTCCAAGAGACCCAGTACTTC.

In this sample, this clonotype turned up many times. The chain combines TRBV5-1 with TRBJ2-2; the D gene is possibly TRBD2 (5 bases). This CDR3 spans 15 amino acids. CDR1 and CDR2 from the germline V gene are SGHRS and YFSETQ. The V and J ends lost 2 bases and 1 base respectively, with 9 bases between them. CDR3 sequence: CASSFGNENTGELFF. DNA for the CDR3: TGCGCCAGCAGCTTCGGGAACGAGAACACCGGGGAGCTGTTTTTT.

The V call is TRBV12-3 or TRBV12-4, the J call TRBJ1-2; D is ambiguous. V was trimmed by 3 bases and J by 14 bases, leaving 22 bases between them. The CDR3 is 14 residues long. CDR3 residues: CASSFLQSMVGGTF. Here the CDR3 DNA reads TGTGCCAGCAGTTTTCTACAGTCTATGGTGGGAGGGACCTTC.

The chain has TRBV3-1 and TRBJ2-2, with D perhaps matching TRBD2 (6 bases). This CDR3 is built from 16 residues. V dropped 4 bases and J dropped 2 bases, with 14 bases sitting between them. Germline V gene data show CDR1 as LGHDT and CDR2 as YNNKEL (reference sequence). The CDR3 nucleotides read TGTGCCAGCAGCCCTATAGCGCGGGGAAACACCGGGGAGCTGTTTTTT. Its protein product is CASSPIARGNTGELFF.

The chain combines TRBV20-1 with TRBJ2-3; 8 bases fit TRBD2. CDR1 and CDR2 (germline): DFQATT, SNEGSKA (reference sequence). V dropped 3 bases and J dropped 4; count of bases not matched to a gene: 9. The CDR3 extends over 15 amino acids. This CDR3 reads CSARITGGFPDTQYF. The CDR3 DNA reads TGCAGTGCTAGGATAACGGGAGGGTTCCCAGATACGCAGTATTTT.

In its sample, this clonotype was seen many times. The V call is TRBV4-1, the J call TRBJ2-7; 9 bases match TRBD1. The CDR3 covers 17 residues. J lost 5 bases, V lost 1 base, and 12 bases had no gene match. Germline CDR1 and CDR2: MGHRA and YSYEKL. The DNA of the CDR3 is TGCGCCAGCAGCCAAGCCTTCACAGGGGGCGCGGGGGACGAGCAGTACTTC. It encodes CASSQAFTGGAGDEQYF.

This chain links TRBV5-1 with TRBJ2-5, with D hard to call. Germline loops: CDR1 SGHRS, CDR2 YFSETQ. This CDR3 contains 13 residues. V was trimmed by 5 bases and J by 3 bases, leaving 11 bases between them. The CDR3 spells CASRISAEETQYF. As DNA, the CDR3 is TGCGCCAGCAGGATTTCGGCAGAAGAGACCCAGTACTTC. Full variable domain (missing parts from reference TRBV5-1 and TRBJ2-5): KAGVTQTPRYLIKTRGQQVTLSCSPISGHRSVSWYQQTPGQGLQFLFEYFSETQRNKGNFPGRFSGRQFSNSRSEMNVSTLELGDSALYLCASRISAEETQYFGPGTRLLVL.

This clonotype was detected only a few times. The V gene is TRBV25-1, the J gene TRBJ2-3, with 9 bases identical to TRBD1. The J segment lost 7 bases and the V segment lost 3 bases, leaving 14 bases of the junction unmatched. CDR1 is MGHDK and CDR2 is SYGVNS in the germline V gene. This CDR3 is 17 amino acids long. The CDR3 coding sequence is TGTGCCAGCAGTGATTACCCCGGGACAGGGATTGGAAATACGCAGTATTTT. Amino acids: CASSDYPGTGIGNTQYF.

The CDR3 spells CASSYWWPLQETQYF. For the CDR3, the DNA is TGTGCCAGCAGTTACTGGTGGCCACTCCAAGAGACCCAGTACTTC. The chain links TRBV6-2 or TRBV6-3 to TRBJ2-5; D gene ambiguous. This CDR3 has 15 residues. Trimming cost V 1 base and J 1 base, with 10 bases left between them. The V gene's germline CDR1 is MNHEY and CDR2 SVGEGT.

The gene calls are TRBV3-1 and TRBJ2-1; TRBD2 matches 8 bases. The V gene end was trimmed by 5 bases and the J gene end by 3 bases; junction bases not matched to a gene: 6. From germline, CDR1 is LGHDT and CDR2 YNNKEL (reference sequence). CDR3 length: 15 amino acids. The CDR3 loop is CASSIAGRLYNEQFF. The CDR3 bases are TGTGCCAGCAGCATAGCGGGGAGACTCTACAATGAGCAGTTCTTC.

This clonotype has a handful of counts. The chain joins TRBV12-3 or TRBV12-4 to TRBJ2-1, with D perhaps matching TRBD2 (5 bases). The V end was cut by 3 bases, the J end by 5 bases, with 11 bases between. The CDR3 has 14 amino acids. The CDR3 reads CASSFGGSHNEQFF. In DNA form, the CDR3 reads TGTGCCAGCAGTTTTGGCGGGTCCCACAATGAGCAGTTCTTC.

This clonotype appeared a few times. The rearrangement links TRBV20-1 to TRBJ1-1, with unresolved D. V was shortened by 6 bases and J by 2 bases, with 13 bases between the two germline ends. The germline CDR1 and CDR2 sequences are DFQATT and SNEGSKA (reference sequence). The CDR3 length is 13 residues. The CDR3 coding sequence is TGCAGTGCCCCTCCGGGTGAAAACACTGAAGCTTTCTTT. This encodes CSAPPGENTEAFF.

This clonotype was recorded a few times. The CDR3 DNA reads as TGCAGCGTTGCGGGGGGGGGAATCGGCTCCTACGAGCAGTACTTC. This encodes CSVAGGGIGSYEQYF. The rearrangement uses TRBV29-1 and TRBJ2-7, with 8 bases lining up with TRBD2. CDR3 length equals 15 residues. V gave up 4 bases and J gave up 0 bases; unmatched junction bases: 8. CDR1 SQVTM and CDR2 ANQGSEA come from the germline V gene.

The chain carries TRBV11-3 and TRBJ2-2; no clear D gene. Germline lookup yields CDR1 SGHNT and CDR2 YENEEA. The ends were cut back, 8 bases at V and 3 bases at J, with 19 bases in the middle. CDR3 size: 16 residues. The DNA of the CDR3 is TGTGCCAGCTCCCCCAAAGGGAATACGGACACCGGGGAGCTGTTTTTT. Translated, it gives CASSPKGNTDTGELFF.

The chain links TRBV24-1 to TRBJ1-2; the D gene is possibly TRBD1 (5 bases). The germline V gene has CDR1 KGHDR and CDR2 SFDVKD. The CDR3 is made up of 12 amino acids. Deletions cut 4 bases from V and 7 bases from J, with 9 bases between. This CDR3 reads CATSERGVGYTF. The CDR3 DNA is TGTGCCACCAGTGAACGAGGGGTTGGCTACACCTTC.

The gene calls are TRBV7-8 and TRBJ1-1; the D gene is possibly TRBD1 (5 bases). This CDR3 is built from 14 residues. The ends were cut back, 1 base at V and 4 bases at J, with 10 bases in the middle. Germline CDR1 is SGHVS and CDR2 is FQNEAQ. CDR3 amino acids: CASSLVVRGTEAFF. The DNA of the CDR3 is TGTGCCAGCAGCTTAGTTGTAAGGGGCACTGAAGCTTTCTTT.

This chain links TRBV25-1 with TRBJ2-2, with D uncertain. The ends were cut back, 2 bases at V and 4 bases at J, with 8 bases in the middle. The CDR3 is made up of 14 amino acids. Germline CDR1 reads MGHDK; CDR2 reads SYGVNS. In DNA, the CDR3 is TGTGCCAGCAGTGAAGGCTTACTCACCGGGGAGCTGTTTTTT. Its protein is CASSEGLLTGELFF.

The chain is built from TRBV5-1 and TRBJ2-7; TRBD1 aligns across 11 bases. The junction had 6 bases not matched to a gene; V was cut back by 7 bases and J by 6 bases. Germline CDR1 SGHRS, CDR2 YFSETQ. This CDR3 has 13 amino acids. The DNA of the CDR3 is TGCGCCAGCGACGGGGGACAGGGGGGCGAGCAGTACTTC. Translation: CASDGGQGGEQYF.

The chain employs TRBV20-1 and TRBJ2-5; 7 bases match TRBD1. This CDR3 region has 15 residues. Losses at the gene ends were 5 bases for V and 4 bases for J; bases not matched to a gene: 13. Germline V gene lookup returns CDR1 DFQATT and CDR2 SNEGSKA (reference sequence). The CDR3 loop reads CSARQGRREGETQYF. Written as DNA, the CDR3 is TGCAGTGCTCGACAGGGAAGACGGGAAGGAGAGACCCAGTACTTC.

This clonotype showed up just a few times. V usage is TRBV7-9 and J usage is TRBJ2-1; unclear D gene. The germline V and J ends were trimmed by 5 bases and 5 bases, with 16 bases remaining between them. Looked up from germline, CDR1 is SEHNR and CDR2 is FQNEAQ (reference sequence). This CDR3 is 15 amino acids long. CDR3 amino acids: CASSLQAVINNEQFF. As DNA, the CDR3 is TGTGCCAGCAGCCTCCAGGCAGTTATTAACAATGAGCAGTTCTTC.

This clonotype was seen more than once but under ten times. This chain links TRBV7-9 with TRBJ2-7; TRBD2 matches 8 bases. In germline, CDR1 is SEHNR, CDR2 FQNEAQ (reference sequence). V was pared by 2 bases and J by 4 bases, with 4 bases of the junction left unmatched. The CDR3 extends over 14 amino acids. CDR3 nucleotide sequence: TGTGCCAGCAGCTTACGGGGGGGGGAATACGAGCAGTACTTC. Its translation: CASSLRGGEYEQYF.